This TCR beta chain came from a study of CD8+CD57+ T cells in acquired aplastic anemia. About the research overall: Each DNA sample taken from sorted CD4+ and CD8+ cells came to 2.5 to 4 ug on average.

Using genomic DNA as the template, TCR beta VDJ and CDR3 profiling was carried out. MiXCR, applied by TCRdb to the reads, yields one record per CDR3 protein. The sample consists of more than 150,000 distinct CDR3 sequences, 48% of them appearing once. The sequenced patients had an expansion of CD8+CD57+ cells seen by flow cytometry. A severe acquired aplastic anemia diagnosis applied to all patients. No patient had been given any therapy when blood was sampled. Concerning this clonotype itself: What it binds is not known.

Study-wide results and limits: The study identified more than 25 CD8+ CDR3 sequences shared by patients and controls.

Sequencing was carried out using sorted CD4+, CD8+, or CD8+CD57+ T cells (not recorded which) from PBMCs. This sequence originates from a human donor with aplastic anemia.

CDR3: CATEGPDRWNEQYF. DNA for the CDR3: TGTGCCACCGAAGGCCCTGACAGGTGGAACGAGCAGTACTTC. The chain joins TRBV10-3 to TRBJ2-7; weak D call: TRBD1 (6 bases). Trimming removed 10 bases from V and 5 bases from J, with 21 bases in between. The CDR3 is 14 residues long. In germline, CDR1 is ENHRY, CDR2 SYGVKD.